A selection of T cell receptor beta chains follows, all from one sample in a study of blood T cells in healthy people across ages. TCRdb called the 5' RACE reads again in MiXCR, with one record for every CDR3 protein. The repertoire holds hundreds of thousands of distinct CDR3 sequences, with approximately 30% as singletons. The sequenced sample consisted of blood. These receptor sequences come from a woman of 80 years or more in good health. CDR3s include the opening cysteine and the closing phenylalanine or tryptophan. D genes are given only for firm matches. The size field is filled for only some rows; it gives once, few, many or a size class.

j_call: TRBJ2-7
v_call: TRBV5-1
clone_size: .
d_call: TRBD2
cdr3_nt: TGCGCCAGCAGCCCTGGGACTAGCGGGGCTCAGTGCAATGAGCAGTACTTC
cdr3_aa: CASSPGTSGAQCNEQYF

j_call: TRBJ2-1
v_call: TRBV5-6
clone_size: many
d_call: TRBD1
cdr3_nt: TGTGCCAGCAGCTTCCGGGACAGGGTTTCTAATGAGCAGTTCTTC
cdr3_aa: CASSFRDRVSNEQFF

j_call: TRBJ2-2
v_call: TRBV10-3
clone_size: .
d_call: TRBD2
cdr3_nt: TGTGCCATCAGTGCATCGGGGGGGGACGGGGAGCTGTTTTTT
cdr3_aa: CAISASGGDGELFF

j_call: TRBJ2-7
v_call: TRBV5-1
clone_size: .
d_call: .
cdr3_nt: TGCGCCAGCAGCTTCGGCAGGGGTCACTCCTACGAGCAGTACTTC
cdr3_aa: CASSFGRGHSYEQYF

j_call: TRBJ2-2
v_call: TRBV25-1
clone_size: .
d_call: .
cdr3_nt: TGTGCCAGCAGTACCCACGGCTCCGGGGAGCTGTTTTTT
cdr3_aa: CASSTHGSGELFF

j_call: TRBJ2-5
v_call: TRBV6-6
clone_size: few
d_call: .
cdr3_nt: TGTGCCGGCAGGCGGGACACCTACTCTCAAGAGACCCAGTACTTC
cdr3_aa: CAGRRDTYSQETQYF

j_call: TRBJ1-2
v_call: TRBV28
clone_size: .
d_call: .
cdr3_nt: TGTGCCAGCAGTTTACAGAACAGGGAGGGCTATGGCTACACCTTC
cdr3_aa: CASSLQNREGYGYTF

j_call: TRBJ2-7
v_call: TRBV30
clone_size: many
d_call: .
cdr3_nt: TGTGCCTGGAGTGGCCGACAGGAGCAGTACTTC
cdr3_aa: CAWSGRQEQYF

j_call: TRBJ1-3
v_call: TRBV2
clone_size: .
d_call: .
cdr3_nt: TGTGCCAGCAGTGAAGAAGGACTCTACGGAAACACCATATATTTT
cdr3_aa: CASSEEGLYGNTIYF

j_call: TRBJ1-5
v_call: TRBV12-3/TRBV12-4
clone_size: many
d_call: .
cdr3_nt: TGTGCCAGCAGAACCTCGGGGGGCGCTGGCCAGCCCCAGCATTTT
cdr3_aa: CASRTSGGAGQPQHF

j_call: TRBJ2-5
v_call: TRBV20-1
clone_size: many
d_call: TRBD1
cdr3_nt: TGCAGTGCTACTCCACAGGGGACCATACAAGAGACCCAGTACTTC
cdr3_aa: CSATPQGTIQETQYF

j_call: TRBJ1-6
v_call: TRBV9
clone_size: many
d_call: TRBD1
cdr3_nt: TGTGCCAGCAGCGTAGAGGACAGGGGAACTTCACCCCTCCACTTT
cdr3_aa: CASSVEDRGTSPLHF

j_call: TRBJ1-4
v_call: TRBV4-1
clone_size: few
d_call: .
cdr3_nt: TGCGCCAGCAGCCAAGCCCGACAGTTTAATGAAAAACTGTTTTTT
cdr3_aa: CASSQARQFNEKLFF

j_call: TRBJ1-5
v_call: TRBV4-2
clone_size: few
d_call: .
cdr3_nt: TGTGCCAGCAGCCCGGGCCCAGGGCAGCAGCCCCAGCATTTT
cdr3_aa: CASSPGPGQQPQHF

j_call: TRBJ1-2
v_call: TRBV12-3/TRBV12-4
clone_size: many
d_call: TRBD1
cdr3_nt: TGTGCCAGCAGTTCTGACAGGGGCGACTATGGCTACACCTTC
cdr3_aa: CASSSDRGDYGYTF

j_call: TRBJ2-4
v_call: TRBV19
clone_size: many
d_call: .
cdr3_nt: TGTGCCAGTAGTTCGGGGACTCCTGGGACCAAAAACATTCAGTACTTC
cdr3_aa: CASSSGTPGTKNIQYF

j_call: TRBJ1-1
v_call: TRBV5-1
clone_size: few
d_call: .
cdr3_nt: TGCGCCAGCAGCTTGGGGCGGGGCGGTTTGACTTTCTTT
cdr3_aa: CASSLGRGGLTFF

j_call: TRBJ2-7
v_call: TRBV2
clone_size: few
d_call: .
cdr3_nt: TGTGCCAGCAAAGACGAAACGGGGCCCTTTTTTGCGGGCGAGCAGTACTTC
cdr3_aa: CASKDETGPFFAGEQYF

j_call: TRBJ2-1
v_call: TRBV20-1
clone_size: .
d_call: .
cdr3_nt: TGCAGTGCTAGCCAACTAGACAGGAATGAGCAGTTCTTC
cdr3_aa: CSASQLDRNEQFF

j_call: TRBJ1-2
v_call: TRBV3-1
clone_size: many
d_call: .
cdr3_nt: TGTGCCAGCAGCCAGGAGGCGGTCTATGGCTACACCTTC
cdr3_aa: CASSQEAVYGYTF

j_call: TRBJ2-1
v_call: TRBV9
clone_size: .
d_call: TRBD2
cdr3_nt: TGTGCCAGCAGCCGGACTAGCGGGTCCTACAATGAGCAGTTCTTC
cdr3_aa: CASSRTSGSYNEQFF

j_call: TRBJ2-7
v_call: TRBV7-2
clone_size: many
d_call: TRBD2
cdr3_nt: TGTGCCAGCAGCCGCCTCCGACCTAGCGGGGGGCAAACCTACGAGCAGTACTTC
cdr3_aa: CASSRLRPSGGQTYEQYF

j_call: TRBJ2-2
v_call: TRBV28
clone_size: .
d_call: .
cdr3_nt: TGTGCCAGCAGCCGAGGGTTGACCGGGGAGCTGTTTTTT
cdr3_aa: CASSRGLTGELFF